Listed below are T cell receptor beta chains from one sample, sequenced in a study of T cells in Graves' hyperthyroidism and ophthalmopathy. MiXCR, applied by TCRdb to the multiplex PCR reads, yields one record per CDR3 protein. Of 300,000 to 450,000 distinct CDR3 sequences listed, 25% are singletons. The material sequenced was blood. The receptor source for this set is a man over 45 with Graves' hyperthyroidism. Both conserved end residues are part of each CDR3. D genes are given only for firm matches. Some rows have no size entry. The others give once, few or many, or a class for an expanded clone.

TRBV12-5	TRBJ2-3	.	.	TGTGCTAGTGGTTTGGTACGTAGAGATACGCAGTATTTT	CASGLVRRDTQYF
TRBV2	TRBJ1-5	.	.	TGTGCCAGCAGTGAATTTAGGGGTGGCAATCAGCCCCAGCATTTT	CASSEFRGGNQPQHF
TRBV14	TRBJ2-1	.	.	TGTGCCAGCAGCCAAGATCCCCCAGAGAGCTCCTACAATGAGCAGTTCTTC	CASSQDPPESSYNEQFF
TRBV4-1	TRBJ1-1	.	.	TGCGCCAGCAGCCAAGACCGGACAGCGAACACTGAAGCTTTCTTT	CASSQDRTANTEAFF
TRBV12-3/TRBV12-4	TRBJ1-1	many	.	TGTGCCAGCAGCCACCCGAACACTGAAGCTTTCTTT	CASSHPNTEAFF
TRBV7-8	TRBJ2-1	many	.	TGTGCCAGCAGCTTAGGACAGCGGCGCGACGGGAATGAGCAGTTCTTC	CASSLGQRRDGNEQFF
TRBV2	TRBJ2-5	.	.	TGTGCCAGCAGGAGAGACAACATCAGACGAGAGACCCAGTACTTC	CASRRDNIRRETQYF
TRBV11-3	TRBJ2-1	.	TRBD2	TGTGCCAGCAGATCCGGGACTAGTAATTACAATGAGCAGTTCTTC	CASRSGTSNYNEQFF
TRBV20-1	TRBJ2-7	few	.	TGCAGTGCTAGTCACCCCCCTGGCGACGAGCAGTACTTC	CSASHPPGDEQYF
TRBV11-2	TRBJ2-7	many	.	TGTGCCAGCAGCCTCGGTTCAGGGGTAGGCTACGAGCAGTACTTC	CASSLGSGVGYEQYF
TRBV6-1	TRBJ1-6	.	.	TGTGCCAGCAGTGAAGCGCCTAAGGCGCCCCTCCACTTT	CASSEAPKAPLHF
TRBV13	TRBJ2-2	few	.	TGTGCCAGCAGCTTCAGCCCCGGGGAGCTGTTTTTT	CASSFSPGELFF
TRBV7-9	TRBJ2-1	many	.	TGTGCCAGCAGCCCGCCTAGGGGTGGTACTAAGGAGGGGAATGAGCAGTTCTTC	CASSPPRGGTKEGNEQFF
TRBV2	TRBJ2-3	.	TRBD2	TGTGCCAGCAGTCGACTAGCGGGAGATGCGCAGTATTTT	CASSRLAGDAQYF
TRBV12-3/TRBV12-4	TRBJ2-2	many	.	TGTGCCAGCAATTTGAACACCGGGGAGCTGTTTTTT	CASNLNTGELFF
TRBV2	TRBJ1-1	many	.	TGTGCCAGCAGTGAAGTCGTAGAGCTGAACACTGAAGCTTTCTTT	CASSEVVELNTEAFF
TRBV6-2/TRBV6-3	TRBJ2-5	.	TRBD2	TGTGCCAGCAGCTTATCTCCCCATTCACTAGCGTCGGAGACCCAGTACTTC	CASSLSPHSLASETQYF
TRBV6-5	TRBJ2-1	.	TRBD2	TGTGCCAGCAGTTACTCTGGTAGCGGGAGTCTGAATGAGCAGTTCTTC	CASSYSGSGSLNEQFF
TRBV11-2	TRBJ2-1	many	.	TGTGCCAGCAGCTTAGTTAAGGGGAAGGGAAATGAGCAGTTCTTC	CASSLVKGKGNEQFF
TRBV9	TRBJ2-1	few	TRBD2	TGTGCCAGCAGCGTAGTGGCGGGAGGGCCTAATGAGCAGTTCTTC	CASSVVAGGPNEQFF
TRBV7-3	TRBJ2-3	.	.	TGTGCCAGCACGATCGGGGTAACCACAGATACGCAGTATTTT	CASTIGVTTDTQYF
TRBV5-1	TRBJ2-1	.	.	TGCGCCAGCAGCTTGGACAGGGTCGAGCAGTTCTTC	CASSLDRVEQFF
TRBV12-3/TRBV12-4	TRBJ2-1	.	TRBD2	TGTGCCAGCAGTACTACTGGCGGGAGGGCCTACGAGCAGTTCTTC	CASSTTGGRAYEQFF
TRBV27	TRBJ2-7	few	TRBD2	TGTGCCAGCGGGGGGACTAGCGGGGCCTACGAGCAGTACTTC	CASGGTSGAYEQYF
TRBV28	TRBJ2-5	many	TRBD2	TGTGCCAGCAGTTTTACCAGCGGGGGGGTCAGGGCCCAGTACTTC	CASSFTSGGVRAQYF
TRBV28	TRBJ2-7	many	.	TGTGCCAGCAGTTCGGACTGGCGGGAGCAGTACTTC	CASSSDWREQYF
TRBV7-2	TRBJ2-1	many	.	TGTGCCAGCAGCCTAGACCCAAACTCCTACAATGAGCAGTTCTTC	CASSLDPNSYNEQFF
TRBV7-9	TRBJ2-1	many	.	TGTGCCAGCAGCCCTCGGAGGGTTGAGCAGTTCTTC	CASSPRRVEQFF
TRBV12-3/TRBV12-4	TRBJ1-1	few	.	TGTGCCAGCAGTTTAGGGTTTGGGGCCGCCGAAGCTTTCTTT	CASSLGFGAAEAFF
TRBV11-1	TRBJ2-4	.	TRBD1	TGTGCCAGCAGCGACAGGGCCGGATGGGGAGCCAAAAACATTCAGTACTTC	CASSDRAGWGAKNIQYF
TRBV11-2	TRBJ2-3	many	TRBD2	TGTGCCAGCAGGCGACTAGCGGAGGCAGATACGCAGTATTTT	CASRRLAEADTQYF